These 30 T cell receptor beta chains were all obtained from the same sample, sequenced in a study of high-grade serous ovarian cancer treatment subgroups. Tumor samples were taken before definitive surgery or chemotherapy. Repertoires were generated with immunoSEQ multiplex PCR, while TCRdb's copy carries only in-frame clones and drops some. The sample records roughly 5,000 clones, less than 70% being singletons. Sequences were obtained from tumor tissue. The receptor set was obtained from a human donor with high-grade serous ovarian cancer.

The V gene is TRBV7-8, the J gene TRBJ1-1; no clear D. The ends were cut back, 7 bases at V and 3 bases at J, with 18 bases in the middle. Germline V gene lookup returns CDR1 SGHVS and CDR2 FQNEAQ. This CDR3 region has 15 residues. The CDR3 spells CASTNSIVRDTEAFF. The CDR3 nucleotides are TGTGCCAGCACCAATTCAATTGTGCGGGACACTGAAGCTTTCTTT. Complete variable domain (other parts from reference TRBV7-8 and TRBJ1-1): GAGVSQSPRYKVAKRGQDVALRCDPISGHVSLFWYQQALGQGPEFLTYFQNEAQLDKSGLPSDRFFAERPEGSVSTLKIQRTQQEDSAVYLCASTNSIVRDTEAFFGQGTRLTVV.

This clone has only one observation. The chain couples TRBV29-1 to TRBJ1-4; 9 bases are shared with TRBD1. Trimming removed 7 bases from V and 7 bases from J; junction bases left unmatched: 7. Germline-derived CDR1 and CDR2 are SQVTM and ANQGSEA. CDR3 length: 13 amino acids. The CDR3 region has the DNA TGCAGCGCTACAAGGGACAGGGCTGAAAAACTGTTTTTT. It specifies CSATRDRAEKLFF.

This clone was recorded a few times. This rearrangement joins TRBV7-2 to TRBJ1-5; tentative D call: TRBD1 (5 bases). This CDR3 region has 15 residues. The germline V and J ends were trimmed by 1 base and 0 bases, with 7 bases remaining between them. CDR1 SGHTA and CDR2 FQGNSA come from the germline V gene. The CDR3 protein is CASSLGGHSNQPQHF. As DNA, the CDR3 is TGTGCCAGCAGCTTAGGGGGCCATAGCAATCAGCCCCAGCATTTT.

This clone has just one count. The CDR3 spells CASSPRNPGSRFTDTQYF. The CDR3 nucleotides read TGTGCCAGCAGCCCCAGAAATCCCGGTTCCAGGTTCACAGATACGCAGTATTTT. The gene calls are TRBV7-2 and TRBJ2-3; D call uncertain. CDR3 length: 18 residues. Trimming took off 5 bases at V and 2 bases at J, with 23 bases between the two ends. Germline CDR1 is SGHTA and CDR2 is FQGNSA.

The chain joins TRBV5-1 to TRBJ2-7, with D tentatively TRBD1 (5 bases). Trimming stripped 0 bases from V and 1 base from J, with 8 bases between. CDR1 and CDR2 from the germline V gene are SGHRS and YFSETQ. The length of the CDR3 is 14 residues. CDR3 nucleotide sequence: TGCGCCAGCAGCTTGGTGACAGATTCCTACGAGCAGTACTTC. It translates to CASSLVTDSYEQYF.

V and J are TRBV10-3 and TRBJ1-2; D is uncertain. CDR3 length: 12 residues. V dropped 2 bases and J dropped 5 bases, with 6 bases sitting between them. The germline V gene encodes CDR1 ENHRY and CDR2 SYGVKD. The CDR3 protein is CAISEGPYGYTF. CDR3 sequence (DNA): TGTGCCATCAGTGAGGGACCTTATGGCTACACCTTC.

The chain employs TRBV15 and TRBJ1-5; D unresolved. V gave up 4 bases and J gave up 4 bases, with 14 bases separating them. CDR3 size: 15 residues. Per the germline V gene, CDR1 is LNHNV and CDR2 is YYDKDF (reference sequence). The CDR3: CATSKETGGNQPQHF. CDR3 coding DNA: TGTGCCACCAGCAAAGAGACCGGAGGGAATCAGCCCCAGCATTTT.

The chain has TRBV9 and TRBJ1-3, with D possibly TRBD1 on 6 matching bases. The length of the CDR3 is 17 residues. V was trimmed by 3 bases and J by 3 bases, leaving 19 bases between them. Germline CDR1 reads SGDLS; CDR2 reads YYNGEE. The CDR3 DNA follows: TGTGCCAGCAGCGCGCGGTCATTACAGGGATTTGGAAACACCATATATTTT. Its protein is CASSARSLQGFGNTIYF.

This clone was found a few times. The chain couples TRBV30 to TRBJ1-2; 8 nucleotides match TRBD1. The CDR3 loop spans 12 amino acids. The trim removed 4 bases at V and 10 bases at J, leaving 8 bases unmatched. Germline CDR1 and CDR2: GTSNPN and SVGIG (reference sequence). The CDR3 bases are TGTGCCTGGACCAGAGACAGGGGCGACTACACCTTC. It codes for CAWTRDRGDYTF. The variable domain in full, completed from reference TRBV30 and TRBJ1-2, reads SQTIHQWPATLVQPVGSPLSLECTVEGTSNPNLYWYRQAAGRGLQLLFYSVGIGQISSEVPQNLSASRPQDRQFILSSKKLLLSDSGFYLCAWTRDRGDYTFGSGTRLTVV.

The chain joins TRBV7-2 to TRBJ1-5; D possibly corresponds to TRBD1 (6 bases). Trimming removed 2 bases at V and 9 bases at J, with 8 bases between. Germline CDR1 SGHTA, CDR2 FQGNSA. There are 12 residues in the CDR3. CDR3 loop: CASSLRGRPQHF. CDR3 in DNA: TGTGCCAGCAGCTTAAGGGGGAGGCCCCAGCATTTT.

This clone was seen only once. The genes are TRBV27 and TRBJ2-1, with TRBD2 identical over 8 bases. Looked up from germline, CDR1 is MNHEY and CDR2 is SMNVEV (reference sequence). J gave up 4 bases and V 5 bases, and 10 bases lay outside the gene matches. There are 16 residues in the CDR3. The CDR3 protein is CASSPNRRGAYNEQFF. The CDR3 region has the DNA TGTGCCAGCAGTCCTAATAGGCGGGGGGCTTACAATGAGCAGTTCTTC.

This clone was observed a few times. This chain links TRBV7-6 with TRBJ2-3, with D maybe TRBD2 (5 bases). V was clipped by 4 bases and J by 3 bases, with 11 bases between them. The CDR3 contains 14 residues. Per the germline V gene, CDR1 is SGHVS and CDR2 is FNYEAQ. CDR3 sequence: CASSSPSSTDTQYF. The CDR3 DNA sequence: TGTGCCAGCAGCTCTCCTAGCTCGACAGATACGCAGTATTTT.

This chain links TRBV9 with TRBJ1-5; TRBD1 might be the D (5 bases). The CDR3 totals 15 residues. Trimming cost V 0 bases and J 4 bases, with 11 bases left between them. Germline V lookup: CDR1 SGDLS, CDR2 YYNGEE. The CDR3 region is CASSVGGVPNQPQHF. CDR3 bases: TGTGCCAGCAGCGTAGGAGGGGTTCCAAATCAGCCCCAGCATTTT.

The rearrangement links TRBV6-5 to TRBJ2-6; D not resolved. There are 14 residues in the CDR3. Germline CDR1 reads MNHEY; CDR2 reads SVGAGI. V was clipped by 5 bases and J by 0 bases, with 5 bases between them. The CDR3 region is CASSKNSGANVLTF. CDR3 bases: TGTGCCAGCAGTAAAAACTCTGGGGCCAACGTCCTGACTTTC.

The chain carries TRBV25-1 and TRBJ2-1; D may correspond to TRBD1 or TRBD2 (5 bases each). CDR3 length: 14 residues. Trimming left V 3 bases short and J 5 bases short, with 11 bases between. Per the germline V gene, CDR1 is MGHDK and CDR2 is SYGVNS. For the CDR3, the DNA is TGTGCCAGCAGTGAGTTGAGGGGACACAATGAGCAGTTCTTC. It translates to CASSELRGHNEQFF. The variable domain in full, completed from reference TRBV25-1 and TRBJ2-1, reads EADIYQTPRYLVIGTGKKITLECSQTMGHDKMYWYQQDPGMELHLIHYSYGVNSTEKGDLSSESTVSRIRTEHFPLTLESARPSHTSQYLCASSELRGHNEQFFGPGTRLTVL.

The chain is built from TRBV28 and TRBJ1-1; D call uncertain. The CDR3 is made up of 14 amino acids. Germline CDR1 and CDR2: MDHEN and SYDVKM. DNA of the CDR3: TGTGCTACGCGAGAAGGCGCTATGAACACTGAAGCTTTCTTT. It specifies CATREGAMNTEAFF.

Concerning this clone itself: The sample holds other DNA sequences that translate to the same CDR3. CDR3 sequence: CASSEGRGRDEKLFF. The CDR3, as DNA: TGTGCCAGCAGTGAAGGGCGGGGGCGCGATGAAAAACTGTTTTTT. The V gene is TRBV2, the J gene TRBJ1-4; maybe TRBD1 (6 bases). Germline values: CDR1 SNHLY, CDR2 FYNNEI. V was shortened by 1 base and J by 6 bases, with 12 bases between the two germline ends. There are 15 residues in the CDR3.

The rearrangement links TRBV7-2 to TRBJ2-1, with 9 bases identical to TRBD2. CDR1 is SGHTA and CDR2 is FQGNSA in the germline V gene. The CDR3 length is 18 residues. Unmatched junction bases numbered 8, after V lost 2 bases and J lost 0 bases. CDR3 protein: CASSLFPGLAYSYNEQFF. As DNA, the CDR3 is TGTGCCAGCAGCTTATTCCCGGGACTAGCATACTCCTACAATGAGCAGTTCTTC. Full variable domain (missing parts from reference TRBV7-2 and TRBJ2-1): GAGVSQSPSNKVTEKGKDVELRCDPISGHTALYWYRQSLGQGLEFLIYFQGNSAPDKSGLPSDRFSAERTGGSVSTLTIQRTQQEDSAVYLCASSLFPGLAYSYNEQFFGPGTRLTVL.

The CDR3 DNA is TGTGCCATCTCTGGGGTGGGACAGGCTAATCAGCCCCAGCATTTT. Protein: CAISGVGQANQPQHF. The chain is built from TRBV10-3 and TRBJ1-5, with 8 bases fitting TRBD1. This CDR3 spans 15 amino acids. The V segment lost 8 bases and the J segment 4 bases; nucleotides outside the gene matches: 10. Germline lookup yields CDR1 ENHRY and CDR2 SYGVKD.

This clone appeared a few times. The chain is built from TRBV4-1 and TRBJ1-2; D gene uncertain. Per the germline V gene, CDR1 is MGHRA and CDR2 is YSYEKL. The germline V and J ends were trimmed by 2 bases and 4 bases, with 26 bases remaining between them. CDR3 size: 19 residues. The CDR3 coding sequence is TGCGCCAGCAGCCAATTGGAGCCTGTGAGTTTTCCGGAAGGCTATGGCTACACCTTC. It translates to CASSQLEPVSFPEGYGYTF.

The gene calls are TRBV7-3 and TRBJ2-7; 8 nucleotides agree with TRBD2. Trimming removed 4 bases from V and 10 bases from J; junction bases left unmatched: 12. This CDR3 has 14 residues. Germline CDR1 is SGHTA and CDR2 is FQGTGA. The CDR3 loop reads CASSSQSGGGIQYF. The CDR3 DNA reads as TGTGCCAGCAGCTCACAGAGCGGGGGCGGGATACAGTACTTC.

The chain couples TRBV7-2 to TRBJ1-5; D gene ambiguous. This CDR3 has 15 residues. The V gene lost 2 bases and the J gene lost 5 bases, with 13 bases spanning the gap. Germline V gives CDR1 SGHTA, CDR2 FQGNSA. The CDR3 sequence: CASSLPPMGYQPQHF. The DNA of the CDR3 is TGTGCCAGCAGCTTACCCCCTATGGGATATCAGCCCCAGCATTTT. Based on the CDR3 plus reference TRBV7-2 and TRBJ1-5, the full variable domain is GAGVSQSPSNKVTEKGKDVELRCDPISGHTALYWYRQSLGQGLEFLIYFQGNSAPDKSGLPSDRFSAERTGGSVSTLTIQRTQQEDSAVYLCASSLPPMGYQPQHFGDGTRLSIL.

This clone is deemed medium-sized. This chain joins TRBV5-5 and TRBJ1-3; D gene ambiguous. Deletions cut 2 bases from V and 0 bases from J, with 9 bases between. Germline V lookup: CDR1 SGHKS, CDR2 YYEKEE (reference sequence). The CDR3 runs to 15 residues. CDR3 sequence: CASSLEAVSGNTIYF. The CDR3 nucleotides are TGTGCCAGCAGCTTAGAGGCAGTCTCTGGAAACACCATATATTTT.

This clone came up once. The rearrangement uses TRBV2 and TRBJ2-5; 9 bases agree with TRBD2. Germline V gene lookup returns CDR1 SNHLY and CDR2 FYNNEI. The CDR3 totals 15 residues. The ends lost 8 bases at V and 2 bases at J; junction bases unmatched: 9. In DNA form, the CDR3 reads TGTGCCAGCTGTACAGCGGGGGGTGAACAAGAGACCCAGTACTTC. Amino acids: CASCTAGGEQETQYF.

This chain joins TRBV19 and TRBJ1-2, with D maybe TRBD1 (6 bases). Per the germline V gene, CDR1 is LNHDA and CDR2 is SQIVND (reference sequence). Trimming pared 5 bases from V and 8 bases from J, leaving 12 bases between. The CDR3 is made up of 12 amino acids. The CDR3 DNA is TGTGCCAGTAGTGAACAGGGTTGGGGCTACACCTTC. This sequence encodes CASSEQGWGYTF.

CDR3 nucleotide sequence: TGTGCCAGCAGCACTCGGACGTTCGGGGGGAACGATAGCAATCAGCCCCAGCATTTT. This codes for CASSTRTFGGNDSNQPQHF. This chain joins TRBV21-1 and TRBJ1-5. TRBV21-1 is a documented pseudogene. CDR3 length equals 19 residues.

The chain couples TRBV7-2 to TRBJ2-1; perhaps D is TRBD1 or TRBD2 (5 bases each). CDR3 length: 16 residues. V shed 5 bases and J shed 0 bases, with 14 bases lying between them. Germline CDR1 is SGHTA and CDR2 is FQGNSA. The CDR3 spells CASSKEGISSYNEQFF. The DNA for the CDR3 is TGTGCCAGCAGCAAAGAGGGGATCAGCTCCTACAATGAGCAGTTCTTC.

The genes are TRBV6-5 and TRBJ2-1; D remains unclear. CDR1 and CDR2 (germline): MNHEY, SVGAGI. The CDR3 is made up of 13 amino acids. The V and J ends lost 0 bases and 9 bases respectively, with 9 bases between them. This CDR3 reads CASSYSGQPEQFF. Written as DNA, the CDR3 is TGTGCCAGCAGTTACTCCGGGCAGCCTGAGCAGTTCTTC.

This rearrangement joins TRBV5-8 to TRBJ2-5; no clear D. Germline V gene lookup returns CDR1 SGHTS and CDR2 YDEGEE. There are 15 residues in the CDR3. V gave up 0 bases and J gave up 2 bases, with 11 bases separating them. The CDR3 DNA follows: TGTGCCAGCAGCTTGGTAAAGGTTTCGCAAGAGACCCAGTACTTC. As protein: CASSLVKVSQETQYF.

The rearrangement joins TRBV6-5 to TRBJ1-6, with 9 bases identical to TRBD1. The V gene's germline CDR1 is MNHEY and CDR2 SVGAGI. The ends lost 5 bases at V and 7 bases at J; junction bases unmatched: 3. The CDR3 spans 14 residues. CDR3 amino acids: CASSGGQGNSPLHF. The CDR3 region has the DNA TGTGCCAGCAGTGGGGGACAGGGAAATTCACCCCTCCACTTT.